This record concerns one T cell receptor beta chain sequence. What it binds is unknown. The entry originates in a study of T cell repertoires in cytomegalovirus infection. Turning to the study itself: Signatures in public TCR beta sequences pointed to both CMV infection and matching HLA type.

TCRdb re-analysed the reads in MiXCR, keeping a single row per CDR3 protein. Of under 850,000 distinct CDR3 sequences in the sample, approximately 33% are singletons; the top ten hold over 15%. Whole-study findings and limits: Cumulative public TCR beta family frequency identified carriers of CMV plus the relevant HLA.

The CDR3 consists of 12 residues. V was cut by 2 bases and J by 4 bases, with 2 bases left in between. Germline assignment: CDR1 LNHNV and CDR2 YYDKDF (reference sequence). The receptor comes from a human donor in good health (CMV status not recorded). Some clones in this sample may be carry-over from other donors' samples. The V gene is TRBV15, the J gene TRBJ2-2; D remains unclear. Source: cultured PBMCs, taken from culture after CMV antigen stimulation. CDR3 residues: CATSRITGELFF. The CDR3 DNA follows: TGTGCCACCAGCAGAATCACCGGGGAGCTGTTTTTT.